One and the same sample provided the 28 T cell receptor beta chains below, sequenced in a study of T-cell reconstitution after alpha-beta-depleted transplantation in children. It was with unique molecular identifiers that the TCRbeta library was prepared. TCRdb passed the PCR reads through MiXCR, listing each CDR3 protein once. The table records about 240,000 distinct CDR3 sequences, about 12% of them present only once. The sample was PBMCs from the stem cell graft donor, taken from the stem cell graft. All receptors derive from a human donor who donated a stem cell graft to a child with acute lymphoblastic leukemia.

This clonotype has ten or more counts. This chain joins TRBV7-2 and TRBJ1-2; no clear D gene. Germline-derived CDR1 and CDR2 are SGHTA and FQGNSA. CDR3 size: 15 residues. With 1 base removed from V and 5 bases from J, the gap between germline ends came to 14 bases. CDR3 sequence reads: CASSLDGIKRYGYTF. As DNA, the CDR3 is TGTGCCAGCAGCTTAGACGGCATTAAGCGGTATGGCTACACCTTC.

There are many counts of this clonotype. The V and J genes are TRBV5-5 and TRBJ2-2; 8 bases fit TRBD1. The V gene end was trimmed by 5 bases and the J gene end by 2 bases; junction bases not matched to a gene: 5. Germline V gene sequence: CDR1 SGHKS, CDR2 YYEKEE (reference sequence). This CDR3 has 15 amino acids. This CDR3 reads CASRSGQVNTGELFF. The CDR3, as DNA: TGTGCCAGCAGGTCGGGACAGGTTAACACCGGGGAGCTGTTTTTT.

This clonotype was observed at least ten times. The chain combines TRBV11-2 with TRBJ2-1, with 8 positions matching TRBD2. This CDR3 spans 15 amino acids. CDR1 and CDR2 (germline): SGHAT, FQNNGV. J was trimmed by 7 bases and V by 2 bases; bases with no gene match: 7. The chain's CDR3 is CASSLMKASGNEQFF. In DNA form, the CDR3 reads TGTGCCAGCAGCTTAATGAAGGCTAGCGGGAATGAGCAGTTCTTC.

This clonotype was seen repeatedly, ten times or more. This chain uses TRBV11-1 with TRBJ2-3; no clear D. The CDR3 totals 18 residues. Germline V lookup: CDR1 SGHAT, CDR2 FQDESV (reference sequence). V was shortened by 3 bases and J by 2 bases, with 21 bases between the two germline ends. The CDR3 DNA reads TGTGCCAGCAGCTTTCCGAATACAGAACAAGCCTCCACAGATACGCAGTATTTT. Translating gives CASSFPNTEQASTDTQYF. Using reference TRBV11-1 and TRBJ2-3 for the parts outside the CDR3, the full variable domain is EAEVAQSPRYKITEKSQAVAFWCDPISGHATLYWYRQILGQGPELLVQFQDESVVDDSQLPKDRFSAERLKGVDSTLKIQPAELGDSAMYLCASSFPNTEQASTDTQYFGPGTRLTVL.

This clonotype was detected ten times or more. This chain joins TRBV6-5 and TRBJ2-7, with 8 bases matching TRBD1. This CDR3 region has 14 residues. CDR1 is MNHEY and CDR2 is SVGAGI in the germline V gene. The V and J ends lost 6 bases and 2 bases, in that order; junction bases with no gene match: 6. The CDR3 loop is CASSSDRVTYEQYF. CDR3 nucleotides: TGTGCCAGCAGCTCGGACAGGGTCACCTACGAGCAGTACTTC.

This clonotype was seen repeatedly, ten times or more. The genes are TRBV29-1 and TRBJ2-1; a weak D match, TRBD1 (6 bases). Per germline, CDR1 SQVTM and CDR2 ANQGSEA. There are 12 residues in the CDR3. Trimming pared 6 bases from V and 6 bases from J, leaving 12 bases between. The CDR3 DNA reads TGCAGCGTACCAGAACAGGGCAATGAGCAGTTCTTC. This gives the protein CSVPEQGNEQFF.

CDR3 sequence reads: CASSQNGGGYGYTF. For the CDR3, the DNA is TGTGCCAGCAGCCAGAACGGGGGAGGCTATGGCTACACCTTC. J is TRBJ1-2 and V is TRBV11-2, with D possibly TRBD1 on 5 matching bases. The CDR3 totals 14 residues. Germline values: CDR1 SGHAT, CDR2 FQNNGV. With 5 bases removed from V and 4 bases from J, the gap between germline ends came to 14 bases.

This clonotype was observed many times. The CDR3 loop reads CSVASRGSGANVLTF. The CDR3 DNA sequence: TGCAGCGTTGCGTCGAGGGGCTCTGGGGCCAACGTCCTGACTTTC. The V and J genes are TRBV29-1 and TRBJ2-6; the D call may be TRBD1 or TRBD2 (5 bases each). V was shortened by 4 bases and J by 0 bases, with 10 bases between the two germline ends. The length of the CDR3 is 15 residues. The V gene's germline CDR1 is SQVTM and CDR2 ANQGSEA.

This clonotype was picked up many times. The chain joins TRBV6-1 to TRBJ2-1, with D possibly being TRBD2 (5 bases). The ends were cut back, 2 bases at V and 4 bases at J, with 9 bases in the middle. CDR1 and CDR2 from the germline V gene are MNHNS and SASEGT. This CDR3 is 14 amino acids long. CDR3 sequence: CASSESRGYNEQFF. For the CDR3, the DNA is TGTGCCAGCAGTGAATCACGGGGTTACAATGAGCAGTTCTTC.

This clonotype was counted many times. This chain links TRBV7-9 with TRBJ2-1; 7 nucleotides agree with TRBD1. The CDR3 runs to 13 residues. J lost 9 bases, V lost 5 bases, and 7 bases had no gene match. The germline V gene has CDR1 SEHNR and CDR2 FQNEAQ (reference sequence). CDR3 in DNA: TGTGCCAGCAGCCCTAGGGGGCGTGGTGAGCAGTTCTTC. It codes for CASSPRGRGEQFF.

This clonotype came up many times. Here the CDR3 reads CASSYGQYEAFF. CDR3 nucleotide sequence: TGTGCCAGCAGTTACGGGCAGTATGAAGCTTTCTTT. The chain joins TRBV6-5 to TRBJ1-1; the D is unclear. The CDR3 runs 12 residues. V was clipped by 2 bases and J by 7 bases, with 8 bases between them. In germline, CDR1 is MNHEY, CDR2 SVGAGI.

Only a few counts were recorded for this clonotype. This chain uses TRBV12-3 or TRBV12-4 with TRBJ1-5; D is unclear. The ends were cut back, 2 bases at V and 7 bases at J, with 15 bases in the middle. The CDR3 spans 15 residues. The CDR3: CASSLSGREGQPQHF. The CDR3 DNA is TGTGCCAGCAGTTTAAGTGGGAGGGAAGGACAGCCCCAGCATTTT.

This clonotype has a count of ten or more. This chain uses TRBV5-5 with TRBJ2-3; 8 bases are shared with TRBD1. The junction had 4 bases not matched to a gene; V was cut back by 5 bases and J by 5 bases. The germline V gene encodes CDR1 SGHKS and CDR2 YYEKEE (reference sequence). This CDR3 is 13 amino acids long. DNA for the CDR3: TGTGCCAGCAGTCCAGGGGGCGGAGATACGCAGTATTTT. Its protein is CASSPGGGDTQYF.

This clonotype came up many times. The genes are TRBV12-3 or TRBV12-4 and TRBJ2-7, with D possibly being TRBD1 (5 bases). V was clipped by 5 bases and J by 3 bases, with 11 bases between them. The length of the CDR3 is 13 residues. The CDR3 nucleotides are TGTGCCAGCAGTACAACAGGAGACTACGAGCAGTACTTC. It encodes CASSTTGDYEQYF.

This clonotype was recorded many times. This chain links TRBV9 with TRBJ1-1; D possibly corresponds to TRBD1 (6 bases). Germline V lookup: CDR1 SGDLS, CDR2 YYNGEE. This CDR3 region has 16 residues. V gave up 0 bases and J gave up 3 bases, with 15 bases separating them. This CDR3 reads CASSVGDLRQDTEAFF. Written as DNA, the CDR3 is TGTGCCAGCAGCGTAGGGGACTTACGACAGGACACTGAAGCTTTCTTT.

The sample holds many counts of this clonotype. The V and J genes are TRBV2 and TRBJ2-3; D is perhaps TRBD1 (6 bases). CDR1 and CDR2 from the germline V gene are SNHLY and FYNNEI. V lost 5 bases to trimming and J lost 1 base, with 13 bases between them. The CDR3 runs to 15 residues. CDR3 loop: CASSHRQARTDTQYF. The DNA of the CDR3 is TGTGCCAGCAGTCACAGACAGGCACGCACAGATACGCAGTATTTT.

There are many counts of this clonotype. The chain links TRBV5-1 to TRBJ2-1; tentative D call: TRBD2 (6 bases). The germline gives CDR1 SGHRS, CDR2 YFSETQ. V was trimmed by 2 bases and J by 4 bases, leaving 13 bases between them. This CDR3 is built from 15 residues. CDR3 region: CASSLTGTYYNEQFF. The DNA of the CDR3 is TGCGCCAGCAGCTTAACCGGGACTTATTACAATGAGCAGTTCTTC.

This clonotype was found many times. The rearrangement joins TRBV7-2 to TRBJ2-7; D call uncertain. Trimming cost V 5 bases and J 3 bases, with 14 bases left between them. The CDR3 consists of 14 residues. CDR1 is SGHTA and CDR2 is FQGNSA in the germline V gene. The CDR3 is CASSPKNSDYEQYF. CDR3 in DNA: TGTGCCAGCAGCCCGAAAAACAGTGACTACGAGCAGTACTTC.

This clonotype has ten or more counts. The V gene is TRBV27, the J gene TRBJ2-7; tentatively, D is TRBD1 or TRBD2 (5 bases each). This CDR3 is 15 amino acids long. Germline loops: CDR1 MNHEY, CDR2 SMNVEV (reference sequence). V dropped 8 bases and J dropped 5 bases, with 22 bases sitting between them. Written as DNA, the CDR3 is TGTGCCAGCCAAAAGGGGCCTAGGGACGGAGACGAGCAGTACTTC. It encodes CASQKGPRDGDEQYF.

Ten or more counts support this clonotype. The chain has TRBV28 and TRBJ2-1; TRBD2 might be the D (6 bases). CDR1 and CDR2 from the germline V gene are MDHEN and SYDVKM. The germline V and J ends were trimmed by 6 bases and 9 bases, with 15 bases remaining between them. The CDR3 covers 13 residues. This chain's CDR3 is CASRPGGRGEQFF. The DNA for the CDR3 is TGTGCCAGCAGACCCGGGGGTCGGGGTGAGCAGTTCTTC.

This clonotype has at least ten counts. This chain joins TRBV7-2 and TRBJ1-4; no clear D gene. Germline assignment: CDR1 SGHTA and CDR2 FQGNSA. This CDR3 comprises 16 residues. The V end was cut by 1 base, the J end by 7 bases, with 16 bases between. The CDR3 DNA is TGTGCCAGCAGCTTAGGGGGTCCCTCCGGGAGTGAAAAACTGTTTTTT. It encodes CASSLGGPSGSEKLFF. The complete variable domain, with remaining parts taken from reference TRBV7-2 and TRBJ1-4, reads GAGVSQSPSNKVTEKGKDVELRCDPISGHTALYWYRQSLGQGLEFLIYFQGNSAPDKSGLPSDRFSAERTGGSVSTLTIQRTQQEDSAVYLCASSLGGPSGSEKLFFGSGTQLSVL.

This clonotype was found many times. J is TRBJ2-3 and V is TRBV25-1, with 12 bases identical to TRBD2. Losses at the gene ends were 9 bases for V and 3 bases for J; bases not matched to a gene: 10. This CDR3 comprises 16 residues. From germline, CDR1 is MGHDK and CDR2 SYGVNS. In DNA, the CDR3 is TGTGCCAGAATGCCGGGACTAGCGGGTCCGACAGATACGCAGTATTTT. This gives the protein CARMPGLAGPTDTQYF.

This clonotype was counted ten times or more. The J gene is TRBJ2-3, the V gene TRBV7-2; 12 bases line up with TRBD2. V lost 1 base and J lost 5; bases outside the gene matches: 4. The CDR3 spans 16 residues. Germline V gene lookup returns CDR1 SGHTA and CDR2 FQGNSA. CDR3 sequence: CASSLGLAGVQDTQYF. DNA of the CDR3: TGTGCCAGCAGCTTAGGACTAGCGGGAGTCCAAGATACGCAGTATTTT.

This clonotype has a count of ten or more. The CDR3: CASSFPGTGYEQYF. Here the CDR3 DNA reads TGTGCCAGCAGTTTTCCCGGGACCGGCTACGAGCAGTACTTC. The chain employs TRBV12-3 or TRBV12-4 and TRBJ2-7; D possibly matches TRBD1 or TRBD2 (5 bases each). The CDR3 loop spans 14 amino acids. The V end was cut by 3 bases, the J end by 3 bases, with 12 bases between.

The rearrangement links TRBV2 to TRBJ2-2; D may be TRBD2 (5 bases). The CDR3 runs 14 residues. V was trimmed by 4 bases and J by 6 bases, leaving 12 bases between them. Germline CDR1 is SNHLY and CDR2 is FYNNEI. The DNA of the CDR3 is TGTGCCAGCAGTGTCTTCCCGGGATCCGGGGAGCTGTTTTTT. Translating it yields CASSVFPGSGELFF.

This clonotype was observed many times. The chain is built from TRBV12-3 or TRBV12-4 and TRBJ2-4, with TRBD1 identical over 7 bases. With V trimmed by 6 bases and J by 3 bases, 11 bases remained unmatched. The CDR3 totals 16 residues. CDR3 loop: CASSRPGTVFKNIQYF. CDR3 in DNA: TGTGCCAGCAGCCGTCCCGGGACAGTGTTCAAAAACATTCAGTACTTC.

Only a few counts were recorded for this clonotype. V and J are TRBV12-3 or TRBV12-4 and TRBJ2-3; D unresolved. V lost 2 bases and J 4 bases, leaving 4 bases between the germline ends. The CDR3 totals 12 residues. The CDR3 region is CASSLPPDTQYF. The CDR3 bases are TGTGCCAGCAGTTTACCCCCAGATACGCAGTATTTT.

Regarding this clonotype: It is likely a read error: a sequence one base away is far more abundant. The J gene is TRBJ2-7, the V gene TRBV12-3 or TRBV12-4, with a possible D match to TRBD1 (6 bases). The CDR3 extends over 12 amino acids. V was clipped by 5 bases and J by 2 bases, with 7 bases between them. DNA for the CDR3: TGTGCCAGCAGTGGGGGCCCCTACGAGCAGTACTTC. This encodes CASSGGPYEQYF.